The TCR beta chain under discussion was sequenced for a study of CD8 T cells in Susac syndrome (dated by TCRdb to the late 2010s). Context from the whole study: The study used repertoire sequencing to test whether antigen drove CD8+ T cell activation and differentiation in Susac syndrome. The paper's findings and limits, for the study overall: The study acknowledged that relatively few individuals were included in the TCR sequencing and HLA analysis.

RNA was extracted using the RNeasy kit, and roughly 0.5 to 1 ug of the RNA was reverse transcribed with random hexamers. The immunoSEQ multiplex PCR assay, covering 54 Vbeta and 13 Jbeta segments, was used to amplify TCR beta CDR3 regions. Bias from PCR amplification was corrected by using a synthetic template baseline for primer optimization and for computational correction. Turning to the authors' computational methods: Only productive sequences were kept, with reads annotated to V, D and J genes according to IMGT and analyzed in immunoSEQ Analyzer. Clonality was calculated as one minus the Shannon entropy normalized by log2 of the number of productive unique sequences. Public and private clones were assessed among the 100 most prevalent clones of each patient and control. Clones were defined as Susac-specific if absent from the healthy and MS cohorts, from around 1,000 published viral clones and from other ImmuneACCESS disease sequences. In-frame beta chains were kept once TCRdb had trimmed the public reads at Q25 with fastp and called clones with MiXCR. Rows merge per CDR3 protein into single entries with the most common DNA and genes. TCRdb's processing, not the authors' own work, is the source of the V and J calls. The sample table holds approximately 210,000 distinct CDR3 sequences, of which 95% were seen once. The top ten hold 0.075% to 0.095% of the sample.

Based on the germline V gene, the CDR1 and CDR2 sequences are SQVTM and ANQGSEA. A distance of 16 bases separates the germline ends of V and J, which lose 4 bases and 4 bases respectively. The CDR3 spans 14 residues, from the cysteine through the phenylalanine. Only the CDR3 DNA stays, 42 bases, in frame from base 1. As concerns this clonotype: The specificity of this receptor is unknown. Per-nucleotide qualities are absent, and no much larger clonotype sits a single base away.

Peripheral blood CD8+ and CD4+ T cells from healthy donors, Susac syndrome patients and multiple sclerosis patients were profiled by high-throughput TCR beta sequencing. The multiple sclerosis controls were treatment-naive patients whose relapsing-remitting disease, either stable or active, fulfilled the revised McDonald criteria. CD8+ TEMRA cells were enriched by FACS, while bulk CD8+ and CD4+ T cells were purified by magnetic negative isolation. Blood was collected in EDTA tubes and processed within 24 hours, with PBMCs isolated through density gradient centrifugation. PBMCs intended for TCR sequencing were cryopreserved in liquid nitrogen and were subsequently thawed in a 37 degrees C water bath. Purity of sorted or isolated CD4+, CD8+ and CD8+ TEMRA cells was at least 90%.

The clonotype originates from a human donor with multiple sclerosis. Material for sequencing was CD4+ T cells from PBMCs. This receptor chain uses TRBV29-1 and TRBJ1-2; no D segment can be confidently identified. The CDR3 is CSVGSGKISYGYTF. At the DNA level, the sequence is TGCAGCGTTGGATCTGGGAAGATATCCTATGGCTACACCTTC.